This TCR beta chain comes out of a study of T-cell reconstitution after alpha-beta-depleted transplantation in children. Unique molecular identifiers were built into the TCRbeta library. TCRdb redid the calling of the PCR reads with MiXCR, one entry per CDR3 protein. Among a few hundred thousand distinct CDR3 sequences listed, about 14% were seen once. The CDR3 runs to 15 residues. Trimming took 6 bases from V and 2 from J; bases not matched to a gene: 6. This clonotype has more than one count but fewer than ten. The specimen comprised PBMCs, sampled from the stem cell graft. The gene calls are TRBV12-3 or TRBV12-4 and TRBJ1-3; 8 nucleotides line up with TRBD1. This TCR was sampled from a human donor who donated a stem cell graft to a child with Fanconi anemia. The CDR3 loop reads CASRPTGGAGNTIYF. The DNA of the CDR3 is TGTGCCAGCAGGCCCACAGGGGGAGCTGGAAACACCATATATTTT.